This TCR beta chain emerged from a study of beta chain features in type 1 diabetes. Study-wide results and limits: Type 1 diabetes patients had TCRB CDR3s that were shorter (moderately but significantly so) in all four CD4+ subsets.

As for this clone: Its antigen is not known.

Since all of the isolated RNA was reverse transcribed, expressed TCRB transcripts were what got sequenced. Data came from immunoSEQ multiplex PCR; TCRdb stores just in-frame clones and leaves some out. The sample includes a few hundred thousand clones, around 24% of them seen just once. V shed 3 bases and J 1 base; nucleotides not matched to a gene: 7. The CDR3 runs 15 residues. Germline V gives CDR1 SQVTM, CDR2 ANQGSEA. The specimen was naive CD4+ T cells from blood. This sequence was found in a woman aged 25 to 39 with type 1 diabetes. V usage is TRBV29-1 and J usage is TRBJ2-3; 7 bases map to TRBD1. In nucleotides, the CDR3 is TGCAGCGTTGACAGGGGGTATCGGGGCACAGATACGCAGTATTTT. This translates into CSVDRGYRGTDTQYF.